These 3 T cell receptor beta chains originate from one sample sequenced in a study of T cell changes during pregnancy in multiple sclerosis (dated by TCRdb to between 2018 and 2021). The library came from the immunoSEQ multiplex PCR assay. The table was pulled from immuneACCESS by TCRdb, which kept in-frame rearrangements only. Such tables lose some clones; where checked, under half of the loss comes from unresolved V genes, and the rest has no known cause. Counted in this sample were tens of thousands of clones; about 90% of them appeared once. The leading ten clones occupy approximately 0.8% of the sample. The source was CD4+ T cells from peripheral blood mononuclear cells, collected before pregnancy. The receptors shown here come from a female donor with multiple sclerosis, enrolled in a pregnancy study.

The chain joins TRBV7-9 to TRBJ1-1, with unresolved D. This CDR3 region has 13 residues. V dropped 9 bases and J dropped 2 bases, with 13 bases sitting between them. CDR1 and CDR2 from the germline V gene are SEHNR and FQNEAQ (reference sequence). The CDR3 nucleotides read TGTGCCAGTGTTAAGGGAGGTAACACTGAAGCTTTCTTT. Translated, it gives CASVKGGNTEAFF.

The rearrangement joins TRBV25-1 to TRBJ2-3; tentatively, D is TRBD1 (6 bases). Trimming left V 0 bases short and J 4 bases short, with 14 bases between. Germline CDR1 reads MGHDK; CDR2 reads SYGVNS. The CDR3 extends over 16 amino acids. The DNA of the CDR3 is TGTGCCAGCAGTGAATATGGCAGGGGTGTGGCAGATACGCAGTATTTT. As protein: CASSEYGRGVADTQYF. Combining the CDR3 with reference TRBV25-1 and TRBJ2-3 gives the whole variable domain EADIYQTPRYLVIGTGKKITLECSQTMGHDKMYWYQQDPGMELHLIHYSYGVNSTEKGDLSSESTVSRIRTEHFPLTLESARPSHTSQYLCASSEYGRGVADTQYFGPGTRLTVL.

This rearrangement joins TRBV7-9 to TRBJ2-7; TRBD1 matches at 9 bases. V lost 3 bases and J lost 2; bases outside the gene matches: 5. The CDR3 is 15 amino acids. Germline V gene data show CDR1 as SEHNR and CDR2 as FQNEAQ (reference sequence). CDR3 residues: CASSLWGTGPYEQYF. The CDR3 region has the DNA TGTGCCAGCAGCTTGTGGGGGACAGGGCCCTACGAGCAGTACTTC.